This T cell receptor beta chain appears in the sequencing data of a study of shared clonotypes between healthy human individuals. Study overall: A couple of female and three male donors aged 18 to 49 were enrolled.

Looked up from germline, CDR1 is SGHNT and CDR2 is YYREEE (reference sequence). The germline V and J ends were trimmed by 0 bases and 9 bases, with 15 bases remaining between them. The CDR3 sequence is 14 residues long. Execution of the assay was at deep level. Study processing details: For the immunoSEQ data, sequences were junction-only without quality scores, so filtering differed. Here immunoSEQ multiplex PCR was the method, and the copy in TCRdb shows in-frame clones only, minus some. V, J and clone size are taken as reported in that table, and D and trimming were inferred from the DNA itself. The table shows about half a million clones, with 79% occurring only once. As for this clone: Its cognate antigen is unknown.

Findings and limits, study-wide: Investigators collected only blood, and repertoires in tissues likely differ.

Source material: PBMCs. The source of this sequence is a woman in her forties in good health. Some clones in this sample may be carry-over from other donors' samples. This chain connects TRBV5-4 to TRBJ1-2, with D perhaps TRBD1 (6 bases). CDR3 region: CASSLDGVGQSYTF. CDR3 DNA sequence: TGTGCCAGCAGCTTGGATGGGGTTGGACAGAGCTACACCTTC.